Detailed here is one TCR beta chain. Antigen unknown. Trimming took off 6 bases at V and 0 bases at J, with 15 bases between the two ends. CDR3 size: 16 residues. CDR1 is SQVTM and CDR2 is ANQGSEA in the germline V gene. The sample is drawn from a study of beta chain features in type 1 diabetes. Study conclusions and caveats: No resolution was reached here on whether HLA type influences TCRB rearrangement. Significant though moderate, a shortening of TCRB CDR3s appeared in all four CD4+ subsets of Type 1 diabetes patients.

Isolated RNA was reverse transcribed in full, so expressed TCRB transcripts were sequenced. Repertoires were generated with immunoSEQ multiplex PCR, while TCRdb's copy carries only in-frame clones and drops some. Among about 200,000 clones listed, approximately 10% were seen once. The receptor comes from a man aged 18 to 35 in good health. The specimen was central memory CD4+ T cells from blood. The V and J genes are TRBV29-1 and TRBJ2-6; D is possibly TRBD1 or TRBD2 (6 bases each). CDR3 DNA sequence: TGCAGCGTGGAGATGGGGGGCTCCTCTGGGGCCAACGTCCTGACTTTC. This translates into CSVEMGGSSGANVLTF.